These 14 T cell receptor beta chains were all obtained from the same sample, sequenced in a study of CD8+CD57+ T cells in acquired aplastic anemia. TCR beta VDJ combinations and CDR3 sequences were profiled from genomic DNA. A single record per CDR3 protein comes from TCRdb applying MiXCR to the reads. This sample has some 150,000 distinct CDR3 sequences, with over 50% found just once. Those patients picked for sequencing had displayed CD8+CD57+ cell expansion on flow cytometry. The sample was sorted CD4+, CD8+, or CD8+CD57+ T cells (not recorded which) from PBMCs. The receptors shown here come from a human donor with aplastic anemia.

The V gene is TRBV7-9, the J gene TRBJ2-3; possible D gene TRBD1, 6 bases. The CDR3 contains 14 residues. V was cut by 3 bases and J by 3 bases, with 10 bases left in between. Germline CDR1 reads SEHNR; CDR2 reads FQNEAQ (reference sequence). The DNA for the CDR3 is TGTGCCAGCAGCTTGATAAGGGGGACAGATACGCAGTATTTT. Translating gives CASSLIRGTDTQYF.

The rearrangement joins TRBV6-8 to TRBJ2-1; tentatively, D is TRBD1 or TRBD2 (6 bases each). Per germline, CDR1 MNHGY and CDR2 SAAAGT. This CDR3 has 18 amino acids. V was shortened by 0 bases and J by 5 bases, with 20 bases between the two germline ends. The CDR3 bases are TGTGCCAGCAGTTACTCGTCCGGGGGCCATTTTGTACACAATGAGCAGTTCTTC. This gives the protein CASSYSSGGHFVHNEQFF.

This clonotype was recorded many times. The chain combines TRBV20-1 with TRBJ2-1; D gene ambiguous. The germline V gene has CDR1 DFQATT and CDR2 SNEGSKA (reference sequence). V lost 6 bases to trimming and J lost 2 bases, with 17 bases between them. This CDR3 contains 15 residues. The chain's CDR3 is CSAAFKGFPYNEQFF. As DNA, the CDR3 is TGCAGTGCGGCCTTTAAGGGATTCCCCTACAATGAGCAGTTCTTC.

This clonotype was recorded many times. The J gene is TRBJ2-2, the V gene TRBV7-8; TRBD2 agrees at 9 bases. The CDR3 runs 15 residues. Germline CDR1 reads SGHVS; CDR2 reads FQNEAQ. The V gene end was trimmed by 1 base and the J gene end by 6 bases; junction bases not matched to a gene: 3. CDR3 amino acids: CASSLVAGGPGELFF. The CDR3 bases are TGTGCCAGCAGCTTAGTGGCGGGGGGGCCCGGGGAGCTGTTTTTT. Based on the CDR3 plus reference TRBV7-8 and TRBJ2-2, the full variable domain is GAGVSQSPRYKVAKRGQDVALRCDPISGHVSLFWYQQALGQGPEFLTYFQNEAQLDKSGLPSDRFFAERPEGSVSTLKIQRTQQEDSAVYLCASSLVAGGPGELFFGEGSRLTVL.

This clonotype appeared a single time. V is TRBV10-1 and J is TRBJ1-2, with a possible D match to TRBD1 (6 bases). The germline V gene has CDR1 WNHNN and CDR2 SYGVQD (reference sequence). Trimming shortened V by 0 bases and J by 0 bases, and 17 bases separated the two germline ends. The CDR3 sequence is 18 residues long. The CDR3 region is CASSESTHFRTANYGYTF. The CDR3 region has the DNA TGCGCCAGCAGTGAGTCTACCCACTTTAGGACAGCTAACTATGGCTACACCTTC.

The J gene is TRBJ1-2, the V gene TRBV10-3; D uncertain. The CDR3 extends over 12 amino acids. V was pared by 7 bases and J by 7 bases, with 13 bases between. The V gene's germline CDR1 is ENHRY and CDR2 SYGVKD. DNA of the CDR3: TGTGCCATCACAGACAACTCGGGTGGCTACACCTTC. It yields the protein CAITDNSGGYTF.

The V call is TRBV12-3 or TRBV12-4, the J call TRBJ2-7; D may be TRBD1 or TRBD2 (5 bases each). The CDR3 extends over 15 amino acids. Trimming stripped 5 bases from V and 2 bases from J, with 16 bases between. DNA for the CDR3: TGTGCCAGCAGTCCCCGAAGAGGGACCACCTACGAGCAGTACTTC. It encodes CASSPRRGTTYEQYF.

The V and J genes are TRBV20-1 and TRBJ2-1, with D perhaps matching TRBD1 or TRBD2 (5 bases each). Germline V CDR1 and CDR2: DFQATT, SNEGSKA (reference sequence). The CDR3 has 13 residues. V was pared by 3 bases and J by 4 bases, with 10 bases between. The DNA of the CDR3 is TGCAGTGCTAGCCGGGGCCAATACAATGAGCAGTTCTTC. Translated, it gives CSASRGQYNEQFF.

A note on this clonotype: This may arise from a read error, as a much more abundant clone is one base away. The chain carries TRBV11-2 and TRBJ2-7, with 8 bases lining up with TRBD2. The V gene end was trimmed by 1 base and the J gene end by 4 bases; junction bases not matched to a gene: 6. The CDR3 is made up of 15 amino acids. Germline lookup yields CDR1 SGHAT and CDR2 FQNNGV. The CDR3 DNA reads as TGTGCCAGCAGCTTAGGAAGCGGGGGTCAATACGAGCAGTACTTC. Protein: CASSLGSGGQYEQYF.

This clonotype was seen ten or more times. The CDR3 protein is CASSQGARGTEAFF. Here the CDR3 DNA reads TGTGCCAGCAGCCAGGGGGCCCGGGGCACTGAAGCTTTCTTT. The V and J genes are TRBV7-6 and TRBJ1-1; 8 bases match TRBD1. This CDR3 has 14 residues. V trimming: 5 bases; J trimming: 4 bases; junction bases outside the gene matches: 6. The germline V gene encodes CDR1 SGHVS and CDR2 FNYEAQ.

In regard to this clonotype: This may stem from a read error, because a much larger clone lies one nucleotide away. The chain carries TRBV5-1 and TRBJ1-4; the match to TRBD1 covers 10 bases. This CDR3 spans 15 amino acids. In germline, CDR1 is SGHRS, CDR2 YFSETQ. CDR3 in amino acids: CASSGEGQGDERLFF. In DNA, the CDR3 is TGCGCCAGCAGCGGGGAAGGACAGGGGGATGAAAGACTGTTTTTT.

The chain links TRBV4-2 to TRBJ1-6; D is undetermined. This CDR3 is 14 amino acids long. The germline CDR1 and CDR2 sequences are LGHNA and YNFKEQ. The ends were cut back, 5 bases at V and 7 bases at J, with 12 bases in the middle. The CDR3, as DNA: TGTGCCAGCAGCACCGACACGAGAAATTCACCCCTCCACTTT. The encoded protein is CASSTDTRNSPLHF.

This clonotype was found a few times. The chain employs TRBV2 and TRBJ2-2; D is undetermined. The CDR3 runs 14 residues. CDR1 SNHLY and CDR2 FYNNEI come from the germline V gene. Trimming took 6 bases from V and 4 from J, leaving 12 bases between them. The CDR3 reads CASRSLLITGELFF. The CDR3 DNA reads TGTGCCAGCAGATCCTTACTTATCACCGGGGAGCTGTTTTTT.

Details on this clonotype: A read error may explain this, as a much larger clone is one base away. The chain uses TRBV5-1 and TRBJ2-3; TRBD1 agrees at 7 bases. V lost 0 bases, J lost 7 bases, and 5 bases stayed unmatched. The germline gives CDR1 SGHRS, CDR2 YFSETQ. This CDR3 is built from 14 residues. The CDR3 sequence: CASSLGTGVNTQYF. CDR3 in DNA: TGCGCCAGCAGCTTGGGGACAGGAGTAAATACGCAGTATTTT.